Sequencing of this T cell receptor beta chain was carried out in a study of CD8 T cells in ankylosing spondylitis. Remarks on this clonotype: The antigen is not known.

Quantitative 5'-RACE was performed with molecular barcodes, and it yielded the TCR beta libraries. TCRdb used MiXCR to reprocess the 5' RACE reads, holding one entry per CDR3 protein. The sample contains 100,000 or so distinct CDR3 sequences, just under 9% of which appear only once. The germline V gene has CDR1 MNHNS and CDR2 SASEGT. Losses at the gene ends were 10 bases for V and 9 bases for J; bases not matched to a gene: 11. The CDR3 is made up of 13 amino acids. Overall study findings and caveats: Disease-associated clones were CD8+ and fairly uncommon in peripheral blood. Among TCR beta sequences, a motif of under ten highly homologous variants appeared characteristic of ankylosing spondylitis blood. Reportedly, disease-linked clones are significantly enriched in ankylosing spondylitis patients' matched synovial fluid.

This TCR was recovered from a male donor with ankylosing spondylitis. The gene calls are TRBV6-1 and TRBJ2-1; 8 bases are shared with TRBD2. Input material: blood, either unsorted or a sorted T cell fraction (not recorded which). The DNA for the CDR3 is TGTGCCACCACCGACGAACTAGCGGTTGAGCAGTTCTTC. Translating it yields CATTDELAVEQFF.